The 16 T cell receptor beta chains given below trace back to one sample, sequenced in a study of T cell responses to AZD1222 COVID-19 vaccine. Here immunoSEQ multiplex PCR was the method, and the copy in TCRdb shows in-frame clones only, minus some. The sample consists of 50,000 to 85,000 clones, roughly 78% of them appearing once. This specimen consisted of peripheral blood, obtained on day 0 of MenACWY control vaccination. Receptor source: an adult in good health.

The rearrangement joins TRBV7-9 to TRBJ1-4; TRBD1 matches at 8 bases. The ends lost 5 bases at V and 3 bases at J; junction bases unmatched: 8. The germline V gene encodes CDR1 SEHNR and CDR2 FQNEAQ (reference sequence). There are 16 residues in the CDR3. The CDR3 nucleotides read TGTGCCAGCAGCCCTGGACAGGGAGTGCCTAATGAAAAACTGTTTTTT. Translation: CASSPGQGVPNEKLFF.

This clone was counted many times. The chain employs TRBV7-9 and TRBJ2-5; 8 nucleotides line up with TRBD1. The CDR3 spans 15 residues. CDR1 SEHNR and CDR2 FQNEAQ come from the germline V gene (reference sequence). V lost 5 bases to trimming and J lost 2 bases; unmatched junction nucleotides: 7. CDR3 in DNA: TGTGCCAGCAGCCAAGGGACAGGCGCACAAGAGACCCAGTACTTC. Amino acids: CASSQGTGAQETQYF.

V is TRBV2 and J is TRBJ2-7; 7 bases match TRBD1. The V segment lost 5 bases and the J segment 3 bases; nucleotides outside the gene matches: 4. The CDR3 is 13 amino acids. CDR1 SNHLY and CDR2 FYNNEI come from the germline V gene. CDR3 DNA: TGTGCCAGCAGTTCCGACAGGGACTACGAGCAGTACTTC. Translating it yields CASSSDRDYEQYF.

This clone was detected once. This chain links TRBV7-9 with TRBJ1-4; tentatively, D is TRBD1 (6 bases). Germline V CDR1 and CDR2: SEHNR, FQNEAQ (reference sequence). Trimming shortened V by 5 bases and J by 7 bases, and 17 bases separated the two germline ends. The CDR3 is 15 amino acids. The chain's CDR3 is CASSQYRAGSEKLFF. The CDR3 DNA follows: TGTGCCAGCAGCCAATACAGGGCAGGGAGTGAAAAACTGTTTTTT.

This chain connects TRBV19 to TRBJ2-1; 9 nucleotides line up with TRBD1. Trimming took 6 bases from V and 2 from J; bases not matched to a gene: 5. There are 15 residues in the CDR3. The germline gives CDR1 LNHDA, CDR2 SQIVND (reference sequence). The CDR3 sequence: CASSQDRGAYNEQFF. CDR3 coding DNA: TGTGCCAGTAGCCAGGACAGGGGTGCCTACAATGAGCAGTTCTTC.

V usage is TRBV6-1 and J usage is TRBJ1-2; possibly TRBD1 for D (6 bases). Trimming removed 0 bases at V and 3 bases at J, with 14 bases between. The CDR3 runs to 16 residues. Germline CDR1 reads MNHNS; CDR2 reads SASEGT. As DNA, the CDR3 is TGTGCCAGCAGTGAAGCGTTGTATACAGGGTACTATGGCTACACCTTC. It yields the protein CASSEALYTGYYGYTF.

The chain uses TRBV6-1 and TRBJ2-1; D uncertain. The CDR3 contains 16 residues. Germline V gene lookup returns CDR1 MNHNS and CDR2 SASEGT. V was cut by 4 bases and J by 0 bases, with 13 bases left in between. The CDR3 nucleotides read TGTGCCAGCAGTGCCGCCGTCCCGAGCTCCTACAATGAGCAGTTCTTC. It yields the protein CASSAAVPSSYNEQFF.

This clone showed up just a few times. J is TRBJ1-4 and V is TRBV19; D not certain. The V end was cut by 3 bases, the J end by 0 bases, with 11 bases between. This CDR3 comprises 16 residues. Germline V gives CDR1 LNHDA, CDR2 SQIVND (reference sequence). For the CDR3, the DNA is TGTGCCAGTAGTATTGGGCAGGACCCAACTAATGAAAAACTGTTTTTT. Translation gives CASSIGQDPTNEKLFF. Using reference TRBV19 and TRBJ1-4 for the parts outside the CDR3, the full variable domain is DGGITQSPKYLFRKEGQNVTLSCEQNLNHDAMYWYRQDPGQGLRLIYYSQIVNDFQKGDIAEGYSVSREKKESFPLTVTSAQKNPTAFYLCASSIGQDPTNEKLFFGSGTQLSVL.

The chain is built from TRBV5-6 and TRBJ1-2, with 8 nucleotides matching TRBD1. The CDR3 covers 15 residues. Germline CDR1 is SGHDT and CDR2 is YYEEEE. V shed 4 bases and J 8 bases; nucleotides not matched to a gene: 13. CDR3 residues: CASSPRPGTGGGYTF. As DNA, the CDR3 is TGTGCCAGCAGCCCTCGTCCCGGGACAGGTGGCGGCTACACCTTC.

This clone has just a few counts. CDR3 sequence reads: CASSTAGDQEQYF. As DNA, the CDR3 is TGTGCCAGTAGTACGGCTGGGGACCAAGAGCAGTACTTC. This rearrangement joins TRBV19 to TRBJ2-7; either TRBD1 or TRBD2 may fit D (5 bases each). This CDR3 is 13 amino acids long. The V gene's germline CDR1 is LNHDA and CDR2 SQIVND (reference sequence). Trimming pared 4 bases from V and 7 bases from J, leaving 14 bases between.

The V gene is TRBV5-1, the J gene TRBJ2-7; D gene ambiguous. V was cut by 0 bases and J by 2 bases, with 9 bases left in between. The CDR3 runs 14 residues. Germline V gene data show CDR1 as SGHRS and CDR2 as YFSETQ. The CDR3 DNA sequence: TGCGCCAGCAGCTTGGATGTGGTGGCCTACGAGCAGTACTTC. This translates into CASSLDVVAYEQYF.

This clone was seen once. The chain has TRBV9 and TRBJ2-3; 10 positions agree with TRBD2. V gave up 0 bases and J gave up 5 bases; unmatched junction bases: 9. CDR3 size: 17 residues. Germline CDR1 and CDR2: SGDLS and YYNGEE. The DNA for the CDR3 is TGTGCCAGCAGCGTAGGGGGGTCTAGCGGGAGATTAGATACGCAGTATTTT. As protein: CASSVGGSSGRLDTQYF.

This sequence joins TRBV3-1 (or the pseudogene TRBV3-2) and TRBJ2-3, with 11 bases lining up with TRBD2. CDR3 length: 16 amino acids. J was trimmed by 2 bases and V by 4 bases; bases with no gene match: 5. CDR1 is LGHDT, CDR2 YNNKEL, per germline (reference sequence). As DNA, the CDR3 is TGTGCCAGCAGCCTCAGACTAGCGGGACCCACAGATACGCAGTATTTT. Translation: CASSLRLAGPTDTQYF.

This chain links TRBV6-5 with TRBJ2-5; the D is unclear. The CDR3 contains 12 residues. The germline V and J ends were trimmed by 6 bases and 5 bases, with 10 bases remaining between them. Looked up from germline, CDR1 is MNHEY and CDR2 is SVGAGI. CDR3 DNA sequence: TGTGCCAGCAGAAAGGACCCTGAGACCCAGTACTTC. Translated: CASRKDPETQYF.

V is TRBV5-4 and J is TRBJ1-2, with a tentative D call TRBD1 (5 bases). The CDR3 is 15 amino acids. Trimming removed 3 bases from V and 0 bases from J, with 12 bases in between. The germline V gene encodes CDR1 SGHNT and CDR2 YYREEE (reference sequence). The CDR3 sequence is CASSSGLQANYGYTF. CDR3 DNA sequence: TGTGCCAGCAGCTCGGGACTGCAAGCTAACTATGGCTACACCTTC.

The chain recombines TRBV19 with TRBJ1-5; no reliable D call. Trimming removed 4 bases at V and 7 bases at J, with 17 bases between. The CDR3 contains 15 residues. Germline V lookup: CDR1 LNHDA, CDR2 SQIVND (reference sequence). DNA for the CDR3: TGTGCCAGTAGTAGGGGAATGGATGACTGGCAGCCCCAGCATTTT. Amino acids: CASSRGMDDWQPQHF. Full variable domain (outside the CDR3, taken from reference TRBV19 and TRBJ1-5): DGGITQSPKYLFRKEGQNVTLSCEQNLNHDAMYWYRQDPGQGLRLIYYSQIVNDFQKGDIAEGYSVSREKKESFPLTVTSAQKNPTAFYLCASSRGMDDWQPQHFGDGTRLSIL.